These 2 T cell receptor beta chains came from one sample sequenced in a study of OX40 agonist ivuxolimab in advanced cancers. The library relied on the immunoSEQ multiplex PCR assay. Held by TCRdb, this immuneACCESS table contains in-frame sequences only and omits some clones. Under half of the omission traces to an unresolved V gene where checked; the cause of the rest is unknown. Across this sample there are 60,000 to 85,000 clones, with approximately 87% seen only once. In total, the top ten clones hold around 0.56% of the sample. Source: CD4+ or CD8+ T cells sorted from blood, taken in a trial of the OX40 agonist ivuxolimab. These receptors were collected from an adult with an advanced solid tumor such as melanoma, head and neck, liver or kidney cancer.

CDR3 nucleotides: TGTGCCAGCAGCCCGACTAGCGGGGAGGGGGAGACCCAGTACTTC. Translated, it gives CASSPTSGEGETQYF. The gene calls are TRBV7-9 and TRBJ2-5; 11 bases are shared with TRBD2. The CDR3 loop spans 15 amino acids. Per the germline V gene, CDR1 is SEHNR and CDR2 is FQNEAQ (reference sequence). V lost 5 bases, J lost 5 bases, and 7 bases stayed unmatched.

A single count supports this clone. This sequence joins TRBV11-2 and TRBJ2-7; D is unresolved. CDR3 length equals 14 residues. Germline CDR1 reads SGHAT; CDR2 reads FQNNGV. Deletions cut 2 bases from V and 4 bases from J, with 12 bases between. The DNA for the CDR3 is TGTGCCAGCAGCTTAAATCCAGTTCTTTACGAGCAGTACTTC. Amino acids: CASSLNPVLYEQYF.